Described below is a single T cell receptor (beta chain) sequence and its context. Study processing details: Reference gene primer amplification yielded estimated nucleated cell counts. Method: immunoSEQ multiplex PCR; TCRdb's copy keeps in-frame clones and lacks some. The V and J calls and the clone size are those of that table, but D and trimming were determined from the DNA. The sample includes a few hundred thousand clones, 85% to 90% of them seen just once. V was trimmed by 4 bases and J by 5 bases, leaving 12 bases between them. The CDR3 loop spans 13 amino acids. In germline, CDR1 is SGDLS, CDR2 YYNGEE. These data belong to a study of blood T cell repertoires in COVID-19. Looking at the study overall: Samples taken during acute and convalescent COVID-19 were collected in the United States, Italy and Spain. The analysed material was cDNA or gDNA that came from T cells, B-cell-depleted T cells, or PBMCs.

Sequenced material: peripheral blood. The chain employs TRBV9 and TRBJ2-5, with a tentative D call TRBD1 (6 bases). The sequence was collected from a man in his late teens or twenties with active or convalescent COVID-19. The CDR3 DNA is TGTGCCAGCAGCAGGACAGTTTCGGAGACCCAGTACTTC. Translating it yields CASSRTVSETQYF.